This T cell receptor beta chain was recorded in a study of human T cells and chemical hapten exposure. Study overall: On the upper back, patch tests were applied with 0.01% DPC and read at 6 days. Alopecia universalis, totalis or areata was present in patients who were mostly female.

Study-level points and caveats: Correlating positively with patch test score were the PT1 expanded TCR counts. No change in TCRs above 1 in 1000 frequency was produced by DPC sensitization.

Time point specified: patch test 3, about 24 weeks after DPC sensitization. Treatment noted: therapeutic diphenylcyclopropenone sensitization with weekly scalp DPC. The CDR3 is 14 residues long. V was cut by 2 bases and J by 7 bases, with 12 bases left in between. Germline values: CDR1 MNHNS, CDR2 SASEGT. TCRdb called the RACE reads again in MiXCR, with one record for every CDR3 protein. The sample lists 100,000 to 150,000 distinct CDR3 sequences; about 11% were seen once. A remark on this clonotype: Its cognate antigen is unknown.

The chain carries TRBV6-1 and TRBJ1-5, with D possibly TRBD1 on 5 matching bases. Sequenced material: whole blood, taken in connection with sensitization to the hapten diphenylcyclopropenone (DPC). This clonotype was obtained from a woman aged 45-65 years with alopecia areata. Some clones in this sample may be carry-over from other donors' samples. CDR3 residues: CASSERGGAQPQHF. In nucleotides, the CDR3 is TGTGCCAGCAGTGAACGGGGAGGGGCCCAGCCCCAGCATTTT.